These T cell receptor beta chains were read from a single sample in a study of shared clonotypes between healthy human individuals. The protocol was immunoSEQ multiplex PCR, while the TCRdb copy is restricted to in-frame clones and leaves out a portion. This table holds 640,000 or so clones, around 72% found once. Sequenced input: memory CD4+ T cells sorted from blood. Receptors were obtained from a woman aged 25 to 39 in good health. Each CDR3 is given with its conserved first and last residue. The D gene is left open where the match is weak. Expanded clones are given a class, and other clones once, few, many or no size at all.

TRBV28	-	-	TRBJ2-7	TGTGCCAGCAGTTCCCCCTTGCGGGAGCAGTACTTC	CASSSPLREQYF
TRBV19	-	-	TRBJ2-6	TGTGTCAGTAGTAACTCCTTGAGGGGATCTGGGGCCAACGTCCTGACTTTC	CVSSNSLRGSGANVLTF
TRBV2	TRBD1	few	TRBJ1-2	TGTGCCAGCAGTACCCAAGTATCCGGGACAGGGCTAGGCTACACCTTC	CASSTQVSGTGLGYTF
TRBV30	TRBD1	-	TRBJ2-3	TGTGCCTGGAGCATACAGGGGGATACGCAGTATTTT	CAWSIQGDTQYF
TRBV5-6	TRBD2	-	TRBJ2-1	TGTGCCAGCAGCTTAGGGACTAGCGTCTATGAGCAGTTCTTC	CASSLGTSVYEQFF
TRBV14	-	-	TRBJ2-1	TGTGCCAGCAGCCAAGATACGTGGGGCTCCTACAATGAGCAGTTCTTC	CASSQDTWGSYNEQFF
TRBV18	TRBD1	-	TRBJ2-7	TGTGCCAGCTCACCAACTTACTCGGGGACAGCCTACGAGCAGTACTTC	CASSPTYSGTAYEQYF
TRBV7-2	-	-	TRBJ1-1	TGTGCCAGCACAGTCGGAGCCTATAACAAAGCTTTCTTT	CASTVGAYNKAFF
TRBV30	-	-	TRBJ1-1	TGTGCCTGGGCCGCGGGGGCGAACACTGAAGCTTTCTTT	CAWAAGANTEAFF
TRBV5-1	-	once	TRBJ2-3	TGCGCCAGCAGCTTCATGGCCCCTAGCACAGATACGCAGTATTTT	CASSFMAPSTDTQYF
TRBV2	TRBD1	-	TRBJ2-7	TGTGCCAGCAGTGAAATGGGGACAGGGTCTTTCGAGCAGTACTTC	CASSEMGTGSFEQYF
TRBV5-1	TRBD2	few	TRBJ2-7	TGCGCCAGCAGCGCAGGAACCCTACTAGCGGGACACGAGCAGTACTTC	CASSAGTLLAGHEQYF
TRBV10-1	-	many	TRBJ2-5	TGCGCCAGCAGCCGGAGTTTCCAAGAGACCCAGTACTTC	CASSRSFQETQYF
TRBV7-9	TRBD2	-	TRBJ2-2	TGTGCCAGCAGCTTAGCGCCGGGACTAGCTAACACCGGGGAGCTGTTTTTT	CASSLAPGLANTGELFF
TRBV28	-	-	TRBJ2-2	TGTGCCAGCAGTTCCTTAGCCACCCTAGCAGCTACCGGGGAGCTGTTTTTT	CASSSLATLAATGELFF
TRBV28	-	-	TRBJ2-5	TGTGCCAGCGGGGCCAGGAATCAAGAGACCCAGTACTTC	CASGARNQETQYF
TRBV2	TRBD2	-	TRBJ2-1	TGTGCCAGCACTCGGGCTAGCGGCTACAATGAGCAGTTCTTC	CASTRASGYNEQFF
TRBV5-1	TRBD2	-	TRBJ2-5	TGCGCCAGCAGCTACGGAAGGTCACCAGGACTAGTCGAAGAGACCCAGTACTTC	CASSYGRSPGLVEETQYF
TRBV5-1	-	-	TRBJ2-7	TGCGCCAGCAAAAGAGGCAGGCTTCAGAGCTCCTACGAGCAGTACTTC	CASKRGRLQSSYEQYF
TRBV10-1	-	-	TRBJ2-2	TGCGCCAGCAGTGGTCAGCTGAACACCGGGGAGCTGTTTTTT	CASSGQLNTGELFF
TRBV18	TRBD2	-	TRBJ2-1	TGTGCCAGCTCACCGGGGACTAGCGGAACGAACTACAATGAGCAGTTCTTC	CASSPGTSGTNYNEQFF
TRBV12-5	-	-	TRBJ1-5	TGTGCTAGTGGTTTGGGGGGAGGGCCCCAGCATTTT	CASGLGGGPQHF
TRBV15	TRBD1	-	TRBJ2-1	TGTGCCACCAGCAGTGGGACAGGACCCGGCAACAATGAGCAGTTCTTC	CATSSGTGPGNNEQFF
TRBV10-1	-	-	TRBJ2-1	TGCGCCAGCAGTGGCCTCCATCAGGGTTCCGATAGGAATGAGCAGTTCTTC	CASSGLHQGSDRNEQFF
TRBV27	TRBD1	-	TRBJ2-1	TGTGCCAGCAGTTATACGGACAGGCCAAATGAGCAGTTCTTC	CASSYTDRPNEQFF
TRBV2	TRBD1	-	TRBJ2-7	TGTGCCAGCAGACAGGGGGAGACGAACTACGAGCAGTACTTC	CASRQGETNYEQYF
TRBV6-1	-	-	TRBJ1-2	TGTGCCAGCAGTGAAGCGGGTAACTATGGCTACACCTTC	CASSEAGNYGYTF
TRBV19	-	-	TRBJ2-3	TGTGCCAGTAGTAAAGGTGGAGGCACAGATACGCAGTATTTT	CASSKGGGTDTQYF
TRBV21-1	-	-	TRBJ1-5	TGTGCCAGCAGCAAAGGTATTTTGGGGAATCAGCCCCAGCATTTT	CASSKGILGNQPQHF
TRBV20-1	-	once	TRBJ2-3	TGCAGTGCTCCCCAGGGGGATACGCAGTATTTT	CSAPQGDTQYF
TRBV28	TRBD2	-	TRBJ2-7	TGTGCCAGCAAAACCGGGACTAGCGGGAGGTTTAGCTCCTACGAGCAGTACTTC	CASKTGTSGRFSSYEQYF
TRBV18	-	-	TRBJ1-4	TGTGCCAGCTCACCTCACTCGGGACACGTTGCAACTAATGAAAAACTGTTTTTT	CASSPHSGHVATNEKLFF
TRBV7-9	TRBD1	-	TRBJ2-7	TGTGCCAGCAGCTTGACGGGACAGTACGAGCAGTACTTC	CASSLTGQYEQYF
TRBV7-9	-	-	TRBJ2-1	TGTGCCAGCAGCACTTTAGCGGAATCGGACGGAGGTGAGCAGTTCTTC	CASSTLAESDGGEQFF
TRBV29-1	TRBD1	few	TRBJ1-1	TGCAGCGAGAGACAGGGATCGAAAGCTTTCTTT	CSERQGSKAFF
TRBV5-1	TRBD1	-	TRBJ1-2	TGCGCCAGCAGCTTGATGACAGGGTCGGCTAACTATGGCTACACCTTC	CASSLMTGSANYGYTF
TRBV6-5	TRBD2	once	TRBJ2-7	TGTGCCAGCAGTTCGGGAACTAGCGGGTACTACGAGCAGTACTTC	CASSSGTSGYYEQYF
TRBV2	-	-	TRBJ2-3	TGTGCCAGTAACTTGGCAGATACGCAGTATTTT	CASNLADTQYF
TRBV28	-	many	TRBJ2-7	TGTGCCAGCAGTTTATATGTACCCCCAGGGGAGCAGTACTTC	CASSLYVPPGEQYF
TRBV7-3	-	-	TRBJ1-1	TGTGCCAGCAGCTTATTGGGTCAACAGACTGAAGCTTTCTTT	CASSLLGQQTEAFF
TRBV15	-	many	TRBJ2-3	TGTGCCACCAGCAGAGGGGTCACAGATACGCAGTATTTT	CATSRGVTDTQYF
TRBV28	TRBD1	few	TRBJ1-1	TGTGCCAGCAGTTTACAGGGGGCTGACACTGAAGCTTTCTTT	CASSLQGADTEAFF
TRBV29-1	TRBD1	-	TRBJ2-7	TGCAGCGTTACAACAGGGGGCAACGAGCAGTACTTC	CSVTTGGNEQYF
TRBV4-1	TRBD1	-	TRBJ2-5	TGCGCCAGCAGCCACCCGGACAGGCTGGAGACCCAGTACTTC	CASSHPDRLETQYF
TRBV28	-	once	TRBJ2-7	TGTGCCAGCAGTTTATTTAGGCGAGACATCGGCTACGAGCAGTACTTC	CASSLFRRDIGYEQYF
TRBV19	TRBD2	-	TRBJ2-7	TGTGCCAGTAGTAGGGGAGGGAGCTACGAGCAGTACTTC	CASSRGGSYEQYF
TRBV28	-	few	TRBJ2-7	TGTGCCAGCAGTTTCCCGGGACCCGGGTCGAGGGAGCAGTACTTC	CASSFPGPGSREQYF
TRBV5-1	-	-	TRBJ2-3	TGCGCCAGCAGCTTGACAGGGTGGAGCACAGATACGCAGTATTTT	CASSLTGWSTDTQYF
TRBV10-1	-	many	TRBJ2-2	TGCGCCAGCAGTGAACAGAACACCGGGGAGCTGTTTTTT	CASSEQNTGELFF
TRBV29-1	TRBD1	-	TRBJ2-7	TGCAGCGTTGAAGATCCGAGGACAGGGGGTTACGAGCAGTACTTC	CSVEDPRTGGYEQYF
TRBV28	-	few	TRBJ2-5	TGTGCCAGCAGTTTATGGAGGGGTAAGGAGACCCAGTACTTC	CASSLWRGKETQYF
TRBV5-5	TRBD2	-	TRBJ2-7	TGTGCCAGCAGCTTCGGTGGGACTAGCAGCTACGAGCAGTACTTC	CASSFGGTSSYEQYF
TRBV5-1	-	-	TRBJ2-2	TGCGCCAGCAGCTTAAGAGCCCTACCTGGTATGTGGACCGGGGAGCTGTTTTTT	CASSLRALPGMWTGELFF